One sample yielded the 4 T cell receptor beta chains listed below, sequenced in a study of T cell repertoires in cytomegalovirus infection. TCRdb used MiXCR to reprocess the reads, holding one entry per CDR3 protein. The sample has hundreds of thousands of distinct CDR3 sequences; less than 40% are singletons. The sequenced material came from PBMCs. The origin of the receptors is a human donor in good health (CMV status not recorded). Some clones in this sample may be carry-over from other donors' samples.

The chain couples TRBV5-1 to TRBJ2-3; D gene unclear. The CDR3 sequence is 14 residues long. Looked up from germline, CDR1 is SGHRS and CDR2 is YFSETQ. The ends were cut back, 6 bases at V and 1 base at J, with 12 bases in the middle. CDR3 DNA sequence: TGCGCCAGCAACGTCCGTCGCGGCACAGATACGCAGTATTTT. It encodes CASNVRRGTDTQYF.

The V gene is TRBV19, the J gene TRBJ1-4; 10 bases map to TRBD1. CDR3 length: 14 amino acids. Germline trimming cut 7 bases from V and 7 bases from J; bases unmatched to any gene: 6. The germline V gene encodes CDR1 LNHDA and CDR2 SQIVND (reference sequence). CDR3 bases: TGTGCCAGTACCCGGACAGGGGGAAGTGAAAAACTGTTTTTT. This codes for CASTRTGGSEKLFF.

The table lists this clonotype with many counts. V usage is TRBV28 and J usage is TRBJ2-1, with D possibly TRBD2 on 5 matching bases. In germline, CDR1 is MDHEN, CDR2 SYDVKM. The CDR3 has 15 residues. V was trimmed by 5 bases and J by 2 bases, leaving 13 bases between them. The CDR3 DNA reads as TGTGCCAGCAGTGAAATGGAGGTTCCCTACAATGAGCAGTTCTTC. Translating gives CASSEMEVPYNEQFF. The complete variable domain, with remaining parts taken from reference TRBV28 and TRBJ2-1, reads DVKVTQSSRYLVKRTGEKVFLECVQDMDHENMFWYRQDPGLGLRLIYFSYDVKMKEKGDIPEGYSVSREKKERFSLILESASTNQTSMYLCASSEMEVPYNEQFFGPGTRLTVL.

This clonotype was counted between two and nine times. The CDR3 loop reads CASTREKSNNQPQHF. CDR3 sequence (DNA): TGTGCCAGCACTCGGGAAAAGTCGAACAATCAGCCCCAGCATTTT. The J gene is TRBJ1-5, the V gene TRBV6-1, with D unclear. Trimming stripped 7 bases from V and 3 bases from J, with 16 bases between. Germline CDR1 and CDR2: MNHNS and SASEGT. The CDR3 runs to 15 residues.